This T cell receptor beta chain was obtained from a study of PD-1 blockade in classical Hodgkin lymphoma. About the study: Nivolumab 3 mg/kg was given intravenously every 2 weeks.

Whole-study findings and limits: In CD4+ cells, TCR diversity went up significantly by C4D1, but in CD8+ cells it did not.

With no exception, relapse followed autologous stem cell transplantation in all patients, and brentuximab vedotin exposure varied. Trimming stripped 2 bases from V and 7 bases from J, with 12 bases between. CDR3 size: 13 residues. Per germline, CDR1 MNHEY and CDR2 SVGAGI. Sequencing used immunoSEQ multiplex PCR; TCRdb keeps in-frame clones, though not all of them. This table holds some 21,000 clones, 68% found once. Comments on this clone: Its antigen remains unidentified.

The sequence was collected from a human donor with classical Hodgkin lymphoma. This sequence joins TRBV6-5 and TRBJ2-7, with D tentatively TRBD2 (5 bases). This specimen consisted of peripheral blood mononuclear cells (PBMCs), obtained at baseline. The CDR3 reads CASSYERLTEQYF. CDR3 coding DNA: TGTGCCAGCAGTTACGAGCGGCTCACGGAGCAGTACTTC.